What follows is one T cell receptor beta chain and its context. In its sample, this clone was seen once. The specificity of this receptor is unknown. No much larger clonotype is one base removed from it; base qualities were not supplied. The sample belongs to a study of shared clonotypes between healthy human individuals (TCRdb year 2020). General notes on the study: A couple of women and a few men aged 18 to 49 years were included in the cohort. For each donor, CD4 naive and CD4 memory were each given three plates, CD8 naive was given two plates, and CD8 memory was given one plate. Blood TCR repertoires of five healthy adults were deeply sequenced to estimate repertoire size and the extent of clonotype sharing between individuals. To increase sequencing depth and limit assay-specific biases, different laboratories used diverse techniques to prepare libraries and sequence TCR repertoires. Per donor, leukapheresis produced somewhere between about 0.9 and 9 billion PBMCs. What the authors observed across the whole study: Across a few donors, about 4.5% of naive CD4, around 3.5% of naive CD8, about 2.3% of memory CD4, and under 0.45% of memory CD8 clonotypes were shared. Even with the large sequencing depth, rarefaction of the sorted-subset datasets indicated that sequencing was incomplete. Because the study included only a small number of donors, the genetic and exposure-history diversity represented was limited. Higher generation probabilities were observed for clonotypes shared by all four sorted-subset donors than for non-shared clonotypes. Pairwise subsampling led to the expectation that sequencing depth would affect the degree of clonotype sharing among donors. Naive subsets generally had larger estimated clonotype richness than memory subsets did. Sampling was restricted to blood, and TCR repertoires in tissue are likely to differ from TCR repertoires in blood.

For the CD8 naive samples, CD45RO-negative cells were positively selected for CCR7, yielding a CD45RA+CCR7+ population from which TemRA cells were excluded. Donors were healthy HIV-negative adults with no recently reported acute infections or vaccinations. Only Caucasian adults living in Nashville, Tennessee, USA were represented among the donors. Blood was obtained by leukapheresis, after which PBMCs were separated by Ficoll-Histopaque density gradient centrifugation and cryopreserved in liquid nitrogen vapor phase. Purity and quantity of every magnetically sorted T cell population were checked by analytical flow cytometry. Each sorted fraction had its genomic DNA isolated and then quantified by UV absorbance on a Nanodrop 2000c. Ends trimmed: V by 4 bases, J by 5 bases; bases unmatched to a gene: 14. The CDR3, cysteine through phenylalanine, is 16 amino acids long. Only the CDR3 portion is preserved as DNA: 48 bases, with reading frame beginning at the first base. Per the germline V gene (reference sequence), LNHDA is the CDR1 and SQIVND is the CDR2.

Using the deep immunoSEQ assay, multiplex PCR amplified TCR CDR3 regions from genomic DNA. For each cell subset, the extracted genomic DNA was distributed evenly across all wells of several immunoSEQ 96-well plates, and each plate served as one replicate. For sorted subsets, about 200 ng genomic DNA, equal to 30,000 to 35,000 T cell genomes, was loaded into each replicate PCR. Purified libraries were measured with a Qubit 3.0 fluorometer, size-checked on a Bioanalyzer 2100, and measured again with the KAPA Library Quantification kit. A separate single-read 150-cycle Illumina NextSeq 550 flow cell was used to sequence each immunoSEQ 96-well plate. The paper's data handling went like this. Because the immunoSEQ output included only junctional sequences and no quality scores, the filtering could not be the same as the filtering used for full-length reads. Sequences were annotated with PyIR, a Python wrapper for IgBLAST v1.9, using IMGT germline references to assign V/J genes and CDR3. Reads were filtered out if the reads had weak V/J assignments (E-value above 1e-6), no CDR3, stop codons, out-of-frame junctions, or ambiguous translated residues. V3J clonotypes were defined as sequences sharing an identical inferred V gene, J gene, and CDR3 amino acid sequence. Percentage overlap between repertoires was computed as shared unique clonotypes divided by the size of the smaller repertoire. Repertoire richness was assessed with RTK rarefaction, the Chao1 estimator, and Recon v2.1 estimates of unobserved clonotypes. For all TCRbeta clonotypes obtained by the gDNA method from a few donors, generation probabilities were computed with OLGA. Here the immuneACCESS table is served through TCRdb, limited to in-frame sequences with V and J called. Missing clones are a known gap in these copies; in checked studies unresolved V genes cover under half, and the rest lacks a known reason. V, J and clone size are those of that table, while D and trimming were read from the DNA. The sample contains around 580,000 clones, roughly 98% of them found a single time. Of the sample, approximately 0.3% is held by the ten largest clones.

Sample: naive CD8+ T cells sorted from blood. This specimen's cell subset or site label, per the study, means: CD45RA+CCR7+. The sequence was obtained from a man aged 25 to 40 in good health. The rearranged segments are TRBV19 and TRBJ2-7; 7 junctional bases match TRBD1. This receptor has the CDR3 CASSTTLTDRVDEQYF. The DNA reads TGTGCCAGTAGTACCACCCTTACAGACAGGGTAGACGAGCAGTACTTC.